This TCR beta chain came from a study of shared clonotypes between healthy human individuals. The naive CD8 population came from CD45RO-negative cells selected for CCR7, without terminally differentiated effector memory CD45RA+ cells. Assay used: immunoSEQ multiplex PCR; TCRdb lists only in-frame clones, some missing. The sample yields fewer than 800,000 clones, about 90% seen once. The TCR sequence derives from a man aged 30 to 45 in good health. The specimen sequenced was naive CD8+ T cells sorted from blood.

CDR3 coding DNA: TGTGCCAGCAGAAAGAGGGGGAGCGGAGATACGCAGTATTTT. Translated: CASRKRGSGDTQYF. The rearrangement links TRBV6-5 to TRBJ2-3, with D possibly being TRBD1 (6 bases). The CDR3 spans 14 residues. Between the trimmed V and J ends, which lost 6 bases and 5 bases, there was a span of 15 bases. Germline V gives CDR1 MNHEY, CDR2 SVGAGI.